Listed here is a single T cell receptor beta chain. What antigen it recognizes has not been identified. Base qualities are not at hand, and no much larger clone is one base apart. The method behind the library was PCR. DNA from cultured CD4+ T cells underwent TCR sequencing with the Oncomine TCR Beta short-read assay at the Johns Hopkins FTIC core. The QIAamp micro DNA kit was used to extract genomic DNA from the cultured CD4+ T cells. Oncomine TCR Beta libraries from cultured CD4+ T cells were pooled using unique dual indexes and sequenced on an Illumina iSeq 100. From the authors' description of their analysis: Non-productive sequences were filtered out, and CDR3s that did not start with C, did not end with F or W, or were shorter than 7 amino acids were discarded. The MANAFEST web application identified antigen-specific clonotypes by comparing peptide-stimulated wells against reference wells and other culture wells. To be called positive, a clone needed an FDR below 0.05, an odds ratio above 5, and a productive frequency above 0.1% in at least two of three replicate wells. Cross-reactive clonotypes were defined as significantly expanded in both SARS-CoV-2 spike wells and at least one common cold coronavirus spike condition. CDR3 homology was assessed with Levenshtein distances (stringdist) and unrooted phylogenetic trees (ape) in R version 3.6.1. Using fastp trimming at Q25 and MiXCR clonotype assembly, TCRdb reanalyzed the public sequencing data and kept in-frame beta chains. Each CDR3 protein appears once, grouped with its most common genes and DNA. Here the V and J calls rest on TCRdb's processing, not on the authors' analysis. The sample profile shows about 9,200 distinct CDR3 sequences; approximately 50% of them were found once. The ten largest clones take up roughly 37% of the sample.

This entry comes from a study of vaccination and CD4 T cells after COVID-19 (dated by TCRdb to between 2020 and 2023). With respect to the entire study: SARS-CoV-2 positivity had been established in the convalescent patients by nasal swab PCR, and mild disease was recorded in about 9 of these patients and severe disease in one. The convalescent cohort comprised six males and four females, including two Hispanic individuals, seven Caucasians, two Asians and one multiracial person. As controls, cultures received a CEFX viral epitope pool (the positive control), an HIV-1 Nef peptide pool (the negative control), or no peptide at all. Post-vaccine blood samples were collected a median of approximately eleven weeks after the second vaccine dose, ranging from roughly 13 to 250 days. Participants got two doses of the Pfizer-BioNTech BNT162b2 vaccine (n=8) or two doses of the Moderna mRNA-1273 vaccine (n=2). Post-COVID blood samples were collected from convalescent patients a median of approximately 100 days after diagnosis, with a range of about 35 to 180 days. The cultures were stimulated with overlapping spike peptide pools from SARS-CoV-2 and from the common cold coronaviruses HCoV-NL63, HCoV-OC43 and HCoV-229E. The spike-specific CD4+ TCR repertoire was compared before and after mRNA vaccination in over nine COVID-19 convalescent patients and a handful of infection-naive healthy vaccine recipients.

The sample's treatment or condition label, decoded: roughly 11-day PBMC culture with coronavirus spike peptide pools or control peptides (ViraFEST assay). To expand antigen-specific T cells with peptide pools and then pick out the expanded clonotypes through TCR sequencing, the study relied on the ViraFEST assay. The convalescent patients' positive SARS-CoV-2 PCR tests fell between March and December 2020, which was before the Alpha, Beta and Delta variants emerged in the United States. Each well held 1.5 million to 2.5 million PBMCs cultured with roughly 9.2 ug/ml peptide pools in IMDM containing roughly 5% human AB serum and around 9 IU/ml IL-2. Half of the culture medium was replaced with fresh IL-2-containing medium on days 3 and 7. After 10 days of culture, CD4+ T cells were isolated by negative selection using the EasySep CD4+ T cell isolation kit. Ficoll-Paque Plus gradient centrifugation was used to isolate PBMCs from whole blood, and the isolated PBMCs were then either used fresh or cryopreserved at -140C. Triplicate wells were generally used for each culture condition.

Paper-wide results and their limitations: In convalescent patients, a median roughly 87% of post-vaccine SARS-CoV-2-reactive clones were detected only after vaccination, suggesting vaccine-specific priming. Nearly all vaccine-specific clones in convalescent patients (304 of 307) were mono-reactive for SARS-CoV-2 spike rather than cross-reactive with common cold coronaviruses. Only a relatively small number of convalescent patients were included in the study, and early timepoints following natural infection were not analyzed. The median number of SARS-CoV-2-reactive clonotypes rose from around 21 after infection to around 40 after vaccination, but the change was not significant.

The germline V gene gives CDR1 as LGHNA and CDR2 as YNFKEQ. The CDR3 runs 15 amino acids, cysteine and phenylalanine included. The entry retains the CDR3 DNA only, 45 bases that are in frame from base 1. Between the V and J ends, shortened by 0 bases and 4 bases respectively, the junction contains 12 bases. Input material: CD4+ T cells from blood, cultured in vitro. The V and J segments used are TRBV4-2 and TRBJ1-2; the D gene remains uncertain. This sequence was found in a human donor who had recovered from COVID-19. The CDR3 region reads CASSQDRGGSYGYTF. The nucleotide sequence reads TGTGCCAGCAGCCAAGATCGGGGAGGTAGCTATGGCTACACCTTC.